The clone carrying this T cell receptor beta chain has just a few counts. CDR3 length: 15 amino acids. V was trimmed by 1 base and J by 5 bases, leaving 12 bases between them. CDR1 and CDR2 (germline): LGHNA, YNFKEQ. The use of a sample-barcoded 5' primer and a J-beta primer mix characterized a second PCR of 7 to 11 cycles. Each CDR3 protein gets one entry after TCRdb re-called the 5' RACE reads with MiXCR. This table holds about 1.8 million distinct CDR3 sequences, around half found once. These data originate in a study of blood T cells in healthy people across ages. Caucasian individuals from Russia who were healthy and aged roughly 6 to 95 acted as donors.

The specimen sequenced was blood. V gene TRBV4-2 combines with J gene TRBJ2-1; possible D gene TRBD1, 5 bases. The clonotype originates from a woman aged 40 to 49 in good health. CDR3 in DNA: TGTGCCAGCAGCCAAGGAGGAGACAGACACAATGAGCAGTTCTTC. It yields the protein CASSQGGDRHNEQFF.